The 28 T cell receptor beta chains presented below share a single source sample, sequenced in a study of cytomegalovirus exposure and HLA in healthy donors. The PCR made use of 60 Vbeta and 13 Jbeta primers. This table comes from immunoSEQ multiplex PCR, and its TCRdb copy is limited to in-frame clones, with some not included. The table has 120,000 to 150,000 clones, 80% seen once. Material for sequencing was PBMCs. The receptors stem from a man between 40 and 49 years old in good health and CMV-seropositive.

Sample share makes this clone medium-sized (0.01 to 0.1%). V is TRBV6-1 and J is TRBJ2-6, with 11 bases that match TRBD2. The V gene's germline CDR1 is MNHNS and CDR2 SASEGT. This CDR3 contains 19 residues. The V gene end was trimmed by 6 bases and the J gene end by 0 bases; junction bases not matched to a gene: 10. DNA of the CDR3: TGTGCCAGCAGCGAAATTGGACTAGCGGGCCGCTCTGGGGCCAACGTCCTGACTTTC. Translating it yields CASSEIGLAGRSGANVLTF.

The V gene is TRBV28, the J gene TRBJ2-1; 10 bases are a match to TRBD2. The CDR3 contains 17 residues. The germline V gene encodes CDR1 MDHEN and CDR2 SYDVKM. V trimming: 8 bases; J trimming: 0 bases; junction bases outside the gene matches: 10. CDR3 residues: CASAPPSGGTSYNEQFF. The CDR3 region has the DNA TGTGCCAGCGCCCCCCCTAGCGGGGGTACCTCCTACAATGAGCAGTTCTTC. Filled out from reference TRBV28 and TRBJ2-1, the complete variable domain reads DVKVTQSSRYLVKRTGEKVFLECVQDMDHENMFWYRQDPGLGLRLIYFSYDVKMKEKGDIPEGYSVSREKKERFSLILESASTNQTSMYLCASAPPSGGTSYNEQFFGPGTRLTVL.

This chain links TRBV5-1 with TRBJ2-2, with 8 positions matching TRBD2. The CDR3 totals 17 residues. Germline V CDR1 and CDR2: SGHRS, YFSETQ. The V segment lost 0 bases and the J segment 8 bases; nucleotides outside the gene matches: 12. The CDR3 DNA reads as TGCGCCAGCAGCTTGGACTCAACTAGCGGCGCCCGGGGGGAGCTGTTTTTT. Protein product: CASSLDSTSGARGELFF.

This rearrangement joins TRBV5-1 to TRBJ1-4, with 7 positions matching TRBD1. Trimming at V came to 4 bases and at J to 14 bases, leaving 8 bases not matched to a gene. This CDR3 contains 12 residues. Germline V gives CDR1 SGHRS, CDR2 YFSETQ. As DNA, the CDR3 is TGCGCCAGCAGCCTGAACAGGGGAGGTCTGTTTTTT. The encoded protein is CASSLNRGGLFF.

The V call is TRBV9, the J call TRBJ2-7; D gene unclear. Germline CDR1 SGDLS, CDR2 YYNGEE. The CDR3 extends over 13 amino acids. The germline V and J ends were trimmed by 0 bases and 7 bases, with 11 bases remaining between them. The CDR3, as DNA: TGTGCCAGCAGCGTAGCTGGGCAGAAAGAGCAGTACTTC. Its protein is CASSVAGQKEQYF.

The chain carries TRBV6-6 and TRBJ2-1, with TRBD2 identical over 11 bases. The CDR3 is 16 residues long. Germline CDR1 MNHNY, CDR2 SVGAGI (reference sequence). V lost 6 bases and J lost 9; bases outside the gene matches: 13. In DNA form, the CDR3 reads TGTGCCAGCAGCCAAAAAACTAGCGGGAGTAGATTTGAGCAGTTCTTC. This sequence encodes CASSQKTSGSRFEQFF.

CDR3 bases: TGTGCCAGCAGTTTAGCACAGGGCCAGGGCTACACCTTC. Encoded protein: CASSLAQGQGYTF. The V call is TRBV28, the J call TRBJ1-2, with D maybe TRBD1 (6 bases). The CDR3 consists of 13 residues. Trimming pared 2 bases from V and 8 bases from J, leaving 12 bases between. Per the germline V gene, CDR1 is MDHEN and CDR2 is SYDVKM.

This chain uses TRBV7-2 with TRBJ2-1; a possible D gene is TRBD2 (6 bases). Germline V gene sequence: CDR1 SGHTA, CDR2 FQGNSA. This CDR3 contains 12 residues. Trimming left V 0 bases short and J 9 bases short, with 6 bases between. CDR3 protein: CASSLAGGEQFF. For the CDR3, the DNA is TGTGCCAGCAGCTTAGCGGGGGGTGAGCAGTTCTTC.

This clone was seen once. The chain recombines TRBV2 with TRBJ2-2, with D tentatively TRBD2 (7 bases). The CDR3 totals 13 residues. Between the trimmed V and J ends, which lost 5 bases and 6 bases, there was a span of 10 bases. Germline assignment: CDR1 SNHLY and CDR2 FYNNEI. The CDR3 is CASSRGGAGELFF. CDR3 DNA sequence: TGTGCCAGCAGTCGAGGGGGGGCCGGGGAGCTGTTTTTT.

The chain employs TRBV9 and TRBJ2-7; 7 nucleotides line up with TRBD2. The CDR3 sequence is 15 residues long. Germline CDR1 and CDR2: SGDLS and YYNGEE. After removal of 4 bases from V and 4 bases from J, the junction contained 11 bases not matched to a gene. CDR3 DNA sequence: TGTGCCAGCAGCCTGCGACCGGGGGGAGCATACGAGCAGTACTTC. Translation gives CASSLRPGGAYEQYF.

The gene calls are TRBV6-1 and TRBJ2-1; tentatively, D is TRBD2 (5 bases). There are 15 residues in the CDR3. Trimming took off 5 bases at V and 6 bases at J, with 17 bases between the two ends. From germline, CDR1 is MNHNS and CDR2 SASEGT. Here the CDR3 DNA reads TGTGCCAGCAGTCCAGAACTCCTGGACTCCAATGAGCAGTTCTTC. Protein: CASSPELLDSNEQFF.

The CDR3 reads CASRGTGGNQPQHF. Written as DNA, the CDR3 is TGCGCCAGCAGGGGGACAGGGGGCAATCAGCCCCAGCATTTT. The chain joins TRBV10-2 to TRBJ1-5; TRBD1 matches 10 bases. From germline, CDR1 is WSHSY and CDR2 SAAADI. The V and J ends lost 6 bases and 2 bases, in that order; junction bases with no gene match: 1. This CDR3 comprises 14 residues.

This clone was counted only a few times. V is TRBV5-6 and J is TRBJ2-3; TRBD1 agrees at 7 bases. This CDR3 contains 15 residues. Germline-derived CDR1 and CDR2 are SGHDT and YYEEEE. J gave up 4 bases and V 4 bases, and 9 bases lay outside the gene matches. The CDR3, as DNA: TGTGCCAGCAGCACAGGGGTCCTCGGGGCAGATACGCAGTATTTT. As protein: CASSTGVLGADTQYF.

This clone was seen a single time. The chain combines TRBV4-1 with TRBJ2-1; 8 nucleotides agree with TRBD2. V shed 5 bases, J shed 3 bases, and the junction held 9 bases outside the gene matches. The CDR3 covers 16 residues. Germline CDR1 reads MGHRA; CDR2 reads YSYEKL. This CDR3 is CASSYVSGSIYNEQFF. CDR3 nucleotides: TGCGCCAGCAGCTACGTGAGCGGGAGCATCTACAATGAGCAGTTCTTC.

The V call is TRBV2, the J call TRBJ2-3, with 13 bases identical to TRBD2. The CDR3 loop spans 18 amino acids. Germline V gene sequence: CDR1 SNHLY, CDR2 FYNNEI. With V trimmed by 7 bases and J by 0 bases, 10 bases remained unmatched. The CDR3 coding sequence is TGTGCCAGCACCCCGGGACTAGCGGGAATCGCGAGCACAGATACGCAGTATTTT. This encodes CASTPGLAGIASTDTQYF.

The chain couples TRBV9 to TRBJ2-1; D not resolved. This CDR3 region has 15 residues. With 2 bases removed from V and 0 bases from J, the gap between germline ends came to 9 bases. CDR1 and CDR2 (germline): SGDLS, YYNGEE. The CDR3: CASSVFESSYNEQFF. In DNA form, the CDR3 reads TGTGCCAGCAGCGTTTTCGAGAGCTCCTACAATGAGCAGTTCTTC.

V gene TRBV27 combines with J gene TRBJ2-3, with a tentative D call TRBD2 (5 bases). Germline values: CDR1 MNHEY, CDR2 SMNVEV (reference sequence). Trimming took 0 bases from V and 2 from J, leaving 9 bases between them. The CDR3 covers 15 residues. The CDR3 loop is CASSLSSGYTDTQYF. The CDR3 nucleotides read TGTGCCAGCAGTTTATCCTCGGGGTACACAGATACGCAGTATTTT.

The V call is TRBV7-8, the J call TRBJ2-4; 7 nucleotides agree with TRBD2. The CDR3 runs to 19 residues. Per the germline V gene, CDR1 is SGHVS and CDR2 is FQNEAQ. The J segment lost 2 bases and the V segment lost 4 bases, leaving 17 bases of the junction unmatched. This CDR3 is CASSSDGGGRALPKNIQYF. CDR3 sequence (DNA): TGTGCCAGCAGCTCCGACGGGGGTGGGAGGGCCTTACCCAAAAACATTCAGTACTTC.

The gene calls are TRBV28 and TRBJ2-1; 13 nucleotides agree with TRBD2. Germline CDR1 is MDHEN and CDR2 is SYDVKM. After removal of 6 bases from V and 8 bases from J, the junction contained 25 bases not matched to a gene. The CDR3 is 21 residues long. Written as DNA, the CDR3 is TGTGCCAGCAGCTACCCCTGGGCCGGGACTAGCGGGGAGAACCCTACACATGAGCAGTTCTTC. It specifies CASSYPWAGTSGENPTHEQFF. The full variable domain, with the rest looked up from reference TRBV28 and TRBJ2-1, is DVKVTQSSRYLVKRTGEKVFLECVQDMDHENMFWYRQDPGLGLRLIYFSYDVKMKEKGDIPEGYSVSREKKERFSLILESASTNQTSMYLCASSYPWAGTSGENPTHEQFFGPGTRLTVL.

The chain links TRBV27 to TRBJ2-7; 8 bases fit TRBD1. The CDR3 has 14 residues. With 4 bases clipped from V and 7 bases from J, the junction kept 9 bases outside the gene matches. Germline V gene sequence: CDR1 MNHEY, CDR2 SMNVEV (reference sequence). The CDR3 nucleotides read TGTGCCAGCAGTTACAACCCGGACAGGGTAGAGCAGTACTTC. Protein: CASSYNPDRVEQYF.

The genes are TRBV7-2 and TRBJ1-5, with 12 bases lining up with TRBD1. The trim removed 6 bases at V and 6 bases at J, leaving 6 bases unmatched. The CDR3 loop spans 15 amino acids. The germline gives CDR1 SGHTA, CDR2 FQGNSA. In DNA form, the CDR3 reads TGTGCCAGCAGGGGACAGGGGGCGCCGGGTCAGCCCCAGCATTTT. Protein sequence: CASRGQGAPGQPQHF. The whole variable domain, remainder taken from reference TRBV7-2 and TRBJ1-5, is GAGVSQSPSNKVTEKGKDVELRCDPISGHTALYWYRQSLGQGLEFLIYFQGNSAPDKSGLPSDRFSAERTGGSVSTLTIQRTQQEDSAVYLCASRGQGAPGQPQHFGDGTRLSIL.

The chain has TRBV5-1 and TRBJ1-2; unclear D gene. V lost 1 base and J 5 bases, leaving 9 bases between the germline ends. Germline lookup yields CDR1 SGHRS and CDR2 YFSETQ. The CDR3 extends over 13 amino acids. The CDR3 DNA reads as TGCGCCAGCAGCTTGAGTTCCCAGTATGGCTACACCTTC. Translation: CASSLSSQYGYTF. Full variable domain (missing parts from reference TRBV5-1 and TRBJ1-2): KAGVTQTPRYLIKTRGQQVTLSCSPISGHRSVSWYQQTPGQGLQFLFEYFSETQRNKGNFPGRFSGRQFSNSRSEMNVSTLELGDSALYLCASSLSSQYGYTFGSGTRLTVV.

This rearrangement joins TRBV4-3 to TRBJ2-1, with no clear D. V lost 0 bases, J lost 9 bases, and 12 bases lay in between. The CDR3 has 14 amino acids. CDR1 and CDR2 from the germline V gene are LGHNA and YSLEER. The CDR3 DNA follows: TGCGCCAGCAGCCAAGATCTTAGCTGTTGTGAGCAGTTCTTC. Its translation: CASSQDLSCCEQFF.

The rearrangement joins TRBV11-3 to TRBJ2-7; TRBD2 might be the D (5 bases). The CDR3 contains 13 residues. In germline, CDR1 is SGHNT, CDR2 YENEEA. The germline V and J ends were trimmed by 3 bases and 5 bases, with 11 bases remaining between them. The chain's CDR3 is CASSLAQADEQYF. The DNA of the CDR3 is TGTGCCAGCAGCTTGGCACAAGCGGACGAGCAGTACTTC.

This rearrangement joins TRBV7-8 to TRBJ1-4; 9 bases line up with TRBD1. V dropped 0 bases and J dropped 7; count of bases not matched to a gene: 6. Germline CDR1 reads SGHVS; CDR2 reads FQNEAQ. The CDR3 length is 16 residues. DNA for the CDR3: TGTGCCAGCAGCTTAGCAGAACAGGGGGCTGGTGAAAAACTGTTTTTT. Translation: CASSLAEQGAGEKLFF. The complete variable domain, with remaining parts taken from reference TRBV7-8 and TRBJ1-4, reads GAGVSQSPRYKVAKRGQDVALRCDPISGHVSLFWYQQALGQGPEFLTYFQNEAQLDKSGLPSDRFFAERPEGSVSTLKIQRTQQEDSAVYLCASSLAEQGAGEKLFFGSGTQLSVL.

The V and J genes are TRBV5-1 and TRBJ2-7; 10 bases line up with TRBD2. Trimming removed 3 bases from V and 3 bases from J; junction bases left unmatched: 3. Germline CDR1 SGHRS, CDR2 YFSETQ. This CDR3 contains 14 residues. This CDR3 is CASSSGTSVYEQYF. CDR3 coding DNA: TGCGCCAGCAGCTCCGGGACTAGCGTCTACGAGCAGTACTTC.

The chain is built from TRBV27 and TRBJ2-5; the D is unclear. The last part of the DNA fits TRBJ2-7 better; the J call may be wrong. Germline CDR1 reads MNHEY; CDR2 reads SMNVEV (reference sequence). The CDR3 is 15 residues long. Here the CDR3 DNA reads TGTGCCAGCAGTGTGAGCAGGTCGGTTGTGTACGAGCAGTACTTC. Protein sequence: CASSVSRSVVYEQYF.

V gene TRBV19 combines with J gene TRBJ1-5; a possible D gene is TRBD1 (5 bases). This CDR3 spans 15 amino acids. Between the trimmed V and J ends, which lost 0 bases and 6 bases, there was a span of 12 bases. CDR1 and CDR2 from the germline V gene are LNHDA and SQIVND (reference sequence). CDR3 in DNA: TGTGCCAGTAGTATAGACGGCGGGGGAATTCAGCCCCAGCATTTT. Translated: CASSIDGGGIQPQHF.